This T cell receptor beta chain appears in the sequencing data of a study of tumor-infiltrating lymphocytes in oesophageal squamous cell carcinoma. TCRdb fed the PCR reads into MiXCR, producing one record per CDR3 protein. The data contain some 25,000 distinct CDR3 sequences, roughly 35% of them singletons. Per the germline V gene, CDR1 is ENHRY and CDR2 is SYGVKD. The CDR3 runs to 16 residues. This clonotype was seen ten or more times. Mismatch with germline at one junction end may stem from a read error. The chain recombines TRBV10-3 with TRBJ2-7; 7 nucleotides match TRBD1. The receptor comes from a male donor with esophageal squamous cell carcinoma. The sequencing sample was made of esophageal tumor tissue. Written as DNA, the CDR3 is TGTGCCATCAGTGGTGGGGACAGCCTTCTTAATTCACCCCTCCACTTC. It specifies CAISGGDSLLNSPLHF.